This TCR beta chain was profiled in a study of T cell clonality in common variable immunodeficiency. Generated by immunoSEQ multiplex PCR, the TCRdb table keeps only in-frame clones and is missing some. The sample was found to contain about 37,000 clones, and every one recurs. In its sample, this clone was seen many times. The read stops 3 residues short of the end of the CDR3; the missing end is completed from the germline J gene. Germline-derived CDR1 and CDR2 are SGHKS and YYEKEE (reference sequence). This CDR3 comprises 13 residues. With 4 bases removed from V and 6 bases from J, the gap between germline ends came to 14 bases.

What was sequenced was peripheral blood mononuclear cells. This clonotype originated in a person between 18 and 70 years old in good health. This rearrangement joins TRBV5-5 to TRBJ2-7, with a possible D match to TRBD1 (6 bases). The CDR3 bases that were read are TGTGCCAGCAGCCCAGGGACACTGGGCGAG. Its protein product is CASSPGTLGE. In full, the CDR3 reads CASSPGTLGEQYF. The complete variable domain, with remaining parts taken from reference TRBV5-5 and TRBJ2-7, reads DAGVTQSPTHLIKTRGQQVTLRCSPISGHKSVSWYQQVLGQGPQFIFQYYEKEERGRGNFPDRFSARQFPNYSSELNVNALLLGDSALYLCASSPGTLGEQYFGPGTRLTVT.